This record looks at one T cell receptor beta chain sequence and its context. This sample stems from a study of blood T cell repertoires in COVID-19. At the level of the study: Acute and convalescent COVID-19 specimens originated in the United States, Italy and Spain. From T cells, B-cell-depleted T cells, or PBMCs came the material, which was cDNA or gDNA.

CDR1 and CDR2 from the germline V gene are LNHNV and YYDKDF (reference sequence). Trimming took off 0 bases at V and 0 bases at J, with 14 bases between the two ends. CDR3 length: 17 residues. Source study methods: Counts of nucleated cells, estimated from reference gene primer amplification, were obtained. The table came from immunoSEQ multiplex PCR; TCRdb's copy has only in-frame clones and leaves some out. V and J calls and clone size follow that table, whereas D and trimming were derived from the DNA. Of about 180,000 clones in the sample, approximately 85% were seen once. The sequenced material came from peripheral blood. The receptor was derived from a man aged 55 to 70 with acute or convalescent COVID-19. The V call is TRBV15, the J call TRBJ1-1; a possible D gene is TRBD1 (5 bases). This chain's CDR3 is CATSRDLQVILNTEAFF. The CDR3 DNA is TGTGCCACCAGCAGAGATTTACAGGTTATCTTGAACACTGAAGCTTTCTTT.